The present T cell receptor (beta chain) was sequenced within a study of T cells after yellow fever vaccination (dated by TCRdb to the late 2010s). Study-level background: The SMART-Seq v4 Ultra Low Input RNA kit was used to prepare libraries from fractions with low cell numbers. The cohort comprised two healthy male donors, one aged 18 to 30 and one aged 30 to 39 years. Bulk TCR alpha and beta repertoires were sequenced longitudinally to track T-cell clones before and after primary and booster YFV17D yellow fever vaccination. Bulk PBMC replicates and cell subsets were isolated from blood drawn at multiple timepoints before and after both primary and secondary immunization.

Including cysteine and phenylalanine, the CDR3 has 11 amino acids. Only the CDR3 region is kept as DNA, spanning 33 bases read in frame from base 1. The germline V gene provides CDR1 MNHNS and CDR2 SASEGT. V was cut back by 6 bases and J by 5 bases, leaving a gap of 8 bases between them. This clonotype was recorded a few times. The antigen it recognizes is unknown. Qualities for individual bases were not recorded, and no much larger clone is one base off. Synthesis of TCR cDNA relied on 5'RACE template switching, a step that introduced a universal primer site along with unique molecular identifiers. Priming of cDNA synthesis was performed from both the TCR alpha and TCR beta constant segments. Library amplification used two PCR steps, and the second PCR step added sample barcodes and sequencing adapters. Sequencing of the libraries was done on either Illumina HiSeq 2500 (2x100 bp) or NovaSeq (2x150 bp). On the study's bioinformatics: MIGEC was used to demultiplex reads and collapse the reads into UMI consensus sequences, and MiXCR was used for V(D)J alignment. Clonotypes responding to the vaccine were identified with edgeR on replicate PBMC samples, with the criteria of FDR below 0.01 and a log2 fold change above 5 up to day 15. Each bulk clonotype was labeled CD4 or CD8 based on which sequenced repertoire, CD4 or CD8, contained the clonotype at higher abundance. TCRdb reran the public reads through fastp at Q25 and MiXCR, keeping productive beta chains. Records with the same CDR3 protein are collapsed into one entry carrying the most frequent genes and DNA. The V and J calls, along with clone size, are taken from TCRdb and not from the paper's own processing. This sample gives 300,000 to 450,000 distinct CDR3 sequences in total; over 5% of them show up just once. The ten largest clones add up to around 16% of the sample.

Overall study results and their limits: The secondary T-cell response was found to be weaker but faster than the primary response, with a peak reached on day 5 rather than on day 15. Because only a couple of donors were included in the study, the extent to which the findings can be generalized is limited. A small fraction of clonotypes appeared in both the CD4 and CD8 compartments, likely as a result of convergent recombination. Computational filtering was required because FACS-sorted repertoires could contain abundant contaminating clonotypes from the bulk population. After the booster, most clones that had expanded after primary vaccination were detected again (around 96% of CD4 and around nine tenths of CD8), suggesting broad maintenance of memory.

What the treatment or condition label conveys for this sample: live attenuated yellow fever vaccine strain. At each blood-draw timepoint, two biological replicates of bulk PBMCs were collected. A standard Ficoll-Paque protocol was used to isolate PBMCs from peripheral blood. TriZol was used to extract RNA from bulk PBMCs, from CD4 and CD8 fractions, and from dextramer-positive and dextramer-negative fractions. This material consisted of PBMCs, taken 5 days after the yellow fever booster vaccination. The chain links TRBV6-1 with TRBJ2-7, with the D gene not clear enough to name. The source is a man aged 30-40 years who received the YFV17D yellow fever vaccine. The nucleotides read TGTGCCAGCAGGGCCGTCGACGAGCAGTACTTC. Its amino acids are CASRAVDEQYF.